These 18 T cell receptor beta chains were sequenced from one sample in a study of blood T cell repertoires in COVID-19. Some clones are missing from TCRdb's copy, which holds only in-frame ones; the method was immunoSEQ multiplex PCR. The table includes a few hundred thousand clones, about 91% detected once. Sequenced input: peripheral blood. The receptors stem from a woman in her 50s with COVID-19, enrolled during active disease.

The J gene is TRBJ2-5, the V gene TRBV4-1; the match to TRBD2 covers 15 bases. Germline trimming cut 0 bases from V and 2 bases from J; bases unmatched to any gene: 1. CDR3 length equals 17 residues. Looked up from germline, CDR1 is MGHRA and CDR2 is YSYEKL. The CDR3 sequence: CASSQEGLAGGQETQYF. The CDR3 region has the DNA TGCGCCAGCAGCCAAGAGGGACTAGCGGGGGGTCAAGAGACCCAGTACTTC.

Concerning this clone itself: The sample carries other DNA sequences with the same CDR3. The chain combines TRBV5-1 with TRBJ2-7, with a weak D call TRBD2 (5 bases). The CDR3 is made up of 14 amino acids. Germline lookup yields CDR1 SGHRS and CDR2 YFSETQ. V lost 0 bases, J lost 2 bases, and 9 bases lay in between. Written as DNA, the CDR3 is TGCGCCAGCAGCTTGGGGACGGGGACCTACGAGCAGTACTTC. Protein: CASSLGTGTYEQYF.

As to this clone: The junction and the germline gene differ at one end; a read error may be behind it. Other DNA sequences of this sample code for an identical CDR3. This chain links TRBV7-8 with TRBJ2-3, with 8 nucleotides matching TRBD1. The CDR3 consists of 18 residues. Germline CDR1 and CDR2: SGHVS and FQNEAQ. Written as DNA, the CDR3 is TGCGCCAGCAGCTTAAGACTCGGACAGGGAATCCGCACAGATACGCAGTATTTT. Its protein product is CASSLRLGQGIRTDTQYF.

The chain links TRBV6-5 to TRBJ1-2, with 7 bases aligning to TRBD1. Germline CDR1 MNHEY, CDR2 SVGAGI. With 0 bases clipped from V and 7 bases from J, the junction kept 11 bases outside the gene matches. This CDR3 is 16 amino acids long. The CDR3 loop reads CASSYSGQTDLSGYTF. CDR3 coding DNA: TGTGCCAGCAGTTACTCGGGACAGACCGACCTATCTGGCTACACCTTC.

The chain uses TRBV9 and TRBJ1-5; 10 nucleotides align to TRBD1. CDR3 size: 15 residues. Germline CDR1 SGDLS, CDR2 YYNGEE. J lost 5 bases, V lost 4 bases, and 6 bases had no gene match. The chain's CDR3 is CASSSRDRGHQPQHF. Written as DNA, the CDR3 is TGTGCCAGCAGCTCCCGGGACAGGGGCCATCAGCCCCAGCATTTT.

This sequence joins TRBV10-3 and TRBJ1-1, with D possibly TRBD1 on 5 matching bases. Germline V gives CDR1 ENHRY, CDR2 SYGVKD. The CDR3 is 13 residues long. Trimming removed 10 bases from V and 0 bases from J, with 12 bases in between. The CDR3 spells CATVEGVNTEAFF. For the CDR3, the DNA is TGTGCCACCGTTGAAGGGGTGAACACTGAAGCTTTCTTT.

The V and J genes are TRBV10-3 and TRBJ2-7; 9 positions agree with TRBD1. After removal of 2 bases from V and 5 bases from J, the junction contained 1 base not matched to a gene. Per germline, CDR1 ENHRY and CDR2 SYGVKD. The CDR3 sequence is 13 residues long. The CDR3 sequence is CAISERTGDEQYF. For the CDR3, the DNA is TGTGCCATCAGTGAGAGGACAGGGGACGAGCAGTACTTC.

This chain connects TRBV19 to TRBJ1-4; 7 nucleotides line up with TRBD1. CDR1 and CDR2 from the germline V gene are LNHDA and SQIVND (reference sequence). The J segment lost 1 base and the V segment lost 5 bases, leaving 4 bases of the junction unmatched. There are 15 residues in the CDR3. CDR3 sequence: CASSDYRGTNEKLFF. CDR3 sequence (DNA): TGTGCCAGTAGTGACTACAGGGGAACTAATGAAAAACTGTTTTTT.

The chain has TRBV12-5 and TRBJ1-2, with D possibly TRBD1 on 5 matching bases. Trimming left V 5 bases short and J 8 bases short, with 12 bases between. CDR1 is LGHNT, CDR2 FRNRAP, per germline. CDR3 length: 12 residues. The CDR3 region has the DNA TGTGCTAGTGGTGCAGGGTGGATGGGCTACACCTTC. Its translation is CASGAGWMGYTF.

The chain is built from TRBV10-3 and TRBJ1-1, with TRBD1 matching 10 bases. Trimming cost V 2 bases and J 5 bases; bases outside gene matches: 5. Looked up from germline, CDR1 is ENHRY and CDR2 is SYGVKD. The length of the CDR3 is 15 residues. The CDR3 DNA sequence: TGTGCCATCAGTGAGAGACAGGGGGCTAGGACTGAAGCTTTCTTT. It is translated as CAISERQGARTEAFF.

The gene calls are TRBV9 and TRBJ1-1; the D is unclear. The CDR3 is made up of 14 amino acids. The germline V gene encodes CDR1 SGDLS and CDR2 YYNGEE. V was clipped by 0 bases and J by 4 bases, with 10 bases between them. This CDR3 reads CASSVGMEGTEAFF. The CDR3 DNA reads TGTGCCAGCAGCGTAGGAATGGAGGGCACTGAAGCTTTCTTT.

A word on this clone: One junction end disagrees with the germline gene, perhaps due to a read error. The V call is TRBV7-9, the J call TRBJ1-2; 8 bases are a match to TRBD1. Germline lookup yields CDR1 SEHNR and CDR2 FQNEAQ (reference sequence). This CDR3 spans 16 amino acids. The CDR3 is CASSLAHNRGNYGYTF. CDR3 DNA: TGTGCCAGCAGCCTAGCCCACAACAGGGGGAACTATGGCTACACCTTC.

The CDR3 bases are TGTGCCAGCAGGGCTAGCGGGGGGCGGACAGATACGCAGTATTTT. This translates into CASRASGGRTDTQYF. The V and J genes are TRBV6-5 and TRBJ2-3; 11 positions match TRBD2. V dropped 6 bases and J dropped 3; count of bases not matched to a gene: 5. The CDR3 runs 15 residues. Per germline, CDR1 MNHEY and CDR2 SVGAGI.

V is TRBV5-1 and J is TRBJ1-2; 10 nucleotides align to TRBD1. Germline values: CDR1 SGHRS, CDR2 YFSETQ. This CDR3 has 14 amino acids. Losses at the gene ends were 4 bases for V and 4 bases for J; bases not matched to a gene: 4. The CDR3 loop reads CASSVTGGGYGYTF. As DNA, the CDR3 is TGCGCCAGCAGCGTGACAGGGGGCGGCTATGGCTACACCTTC.

With regard to this clone: The same CDR3 can be traced to other DNA sequences in this sample. V usage is TRBV18 and J usage is TRBJ1-6; TRBD1 matches 7 bases. The CDR3 spans 15 residues. Germline V lookup: CDR1 KGHSH, CDR2 LQKENI. The J segment lost 5 bases and the V segment lost 3 bases, leaving 4 bases of the junction unmatched. CDR3 amino acids: CASSPRQGDNSPLHF. The CDR3 DNA follows: TGTGCCAGCTCACCGCGACAGGGAGATAATTCACCCCTCCACTTT.

The chain carries TRBV12-5 and TRBJ2-3; no clear D gene. Germline V CDR1 and CDR2: LGHNT, FRNRAP. This CDR3 is built from 12 residues. Trimming removed 2 bases at V and 2 bases at J, with 2 bases between. CDR3 protein: CASGLLTDTQYF. In nucleotides, the CDR3 is TGTGCTAGTGGTTTGCTCACAGATACGCAGTATTTT.

The rearrangement uses TRBV6-4 and TRBJ2-1; D perhaps matches TRBD1 (6 bases). This CDR3 has 15 residues. V gave up 3 bases and J gave up 8 bases, with 17 bases separating them. Germline assignment: CDR1 MRHNA and CDR2 SNTAGT. CDR3 sequence: CASSELGSGVDEQFF. CDR3 DNA: TGTGCCAGCAGTGAATTGGGTTCAGGGGTCGATGAGCAGTTCTTC.

The rearrangement uses TRBV27 and TRBJ2-7, with 9 positions matching TRBD1. Germline CDR1 reads MNHEY; CDR2 reads SMNVEV (reference sequence). The length of the CDR3 is 14 residues. Unmatched junction bases numbered 9, after V lost 7 bases and J lost 5 bases. CDR3 in amino acids: CASTPGQGIHEQYF. CDR3 nucleotides: TGTGCCAGCACCCCTGGACAGGGGATCCACGAGCAGTACTTC.